This TCR beta chain emerged from a study of T cell responses to AZD1222 COVID-19 vaccine. The protocol was immunoSEQ multiplex PCR, while the TCRdb copy is restricted to in-frame clones and leaves out a portion. Of 100,000 to 150,000 clones in the sample, 80% to 90% were seen once. With V trimmed by 5 bases and J by 6 bases, 3 bases remained unmatched. Germline lookup yields CDR1 SGHTA and CDR2 FQGNSA. CDR3 size: 13 residues. Concerning this clone itself: Other DNA sequences in the sample encode the same CDR3.

The TCR originated in an adult in good health. This chain connects TRBV7-2 to TRBJ1-5; TRBD1 matches at 8 bases. Here the sequenced sample was peripheral blood, taken on day 0 of AZD1222 vaccination. The CDR3 nucleotides read TGTGCCAGCAGCCCGGACAGGGTTCAGCCCCAGCATTTT. Its translation: CASSPDRVQPQHF.